This T cell receptor beta chain was found in a study of CD8 T cells in ankylosing spondylitis. Via MiXCR, TCRdb re-called the 5' RACE reads, giving one row per CDR3 protein. The table records about 460,000 distinct CDR3 sequences, 5.3% of them present only once. This clonotype was observed at least ten times. Its antigen is currently unknown. With 3 bases removed from V and 6 bases from J, the gap between germline ends came to 14 bases. The germline CDR1 and CDR2 sequences are KGHDR and SFDVKD. The CDR3 spans 14 residues. Study results and caveats: Blood of patients with ankylosing spondylitis appeared to be characterized by a TCR beta motif of fewer than 10 highly homologous variants.

Specimen: blood, either unsorted or a sorted T cell fraction (not recorded which). The sequence came from a male donor with ankylosing spondylitis. The V and J genes are TRBV24-1 and TRBJ2-7; tentatively, D is TRBD2 (5 bases). CDR3 DNA sequence: TGTGCCACCAGTGATGCCACGGGAACCCGCGAGCAGTACTTC. This codes for CATSDATGTREQYF.